Listed below are T cell receptor beta chains from one sample, sequenced in a study of cytomegalovirus exposure and HLA in healthy donors. Clones were sequenced by immunoSEQ multiplex PCR, and TCRdb holds only the in-frame ones, with some missing. The sample holds tens of thousands of clones, about three quarters seen once. The sequenced material came from PBMCs. The receptor source for this set is a woman younger than 45 in good health and CMV-seronegative. The CDR3 runs from the conserved cysteine through the conserved F or W. A D gene is named only where the DNA matches it firmly. Size is omitted from some rows. Given values are once, few, many or a class for expanded clones.

>few|.|TRBJ1-1|TRBV18
CASSPFSPRVDTEAFF
TGTGCCAGCTCACCTTTTAGTCCCCGGGTTGACACTGAAGCTTTCTTT
>.|.|TRBJ2-2|TRBV7-6
CASSLAVAGTSLGELFF
TGTGCCAGCAGCTTAGCAGTAGCCGGGACTTCACTCGGGGAGCTGTTTTTT
>few|.|TRBJ1-2|TRBV10-3
CAISESEGRAANYGYTF
TGTGCCATCAGTGAGTCAGAGGGGAGGGCAGCTAACTATGGCTACACCTTC
>.|.|TRBJ2-7|TRBV7-9
CASGRASSYEQYF
TGTGCCAGCGGCAGGGCGAGCTCCTACGAGCAGTACTTC
>.|.|TRBJ2-7|TRBV13
CASTRYGLGVDEQYF
TGTGCCAGCACCCGTTATGGACTGGGAGTTGATGAGCAGTACTTC
>.|TRBD2|TRBJ2-1|TRBV27
CASRGLAGNEQFF
TGTGCCAGCCGGGGACTAGCCGGAAATGAGCAGTTCTTC
>.|.|TRBJ2-7|TRBV6-6
CASSYSTGVRDEQYF
TGTGCCAGCAGTTACTCGACGGGAGTCCGGGACGAGCAGTACTTC
>.|.|TRBJ2-2|TRBV4-1
CASRTGGAGELFF
TGCGCCAGCCGGACAGGAGGGGCCGGGGAGCTGTTTTTT
>few|TRBD2|TRBJ2-5|TRBV6-1
CASSGSSGQETQYF
TGTGCCAGCAGTGGTTCTAGCGGGCAAGAGACCCAGTACTTC
>.|TRBD1|TRBJ2-7|TRBV6-1
CASSVEVAGQGSYEQYF
TGTGCCAGCAGTGTGGAGGTTGCGGGACAGGGTTCCTACGAGCAGTACTTC
>once|.|TRBJ2-5|TRBV9
CASSVVATGQETQYF
TGTGCCAGCAGCGTAGTTGCGACAGGACAAGAGACCCAGTACTTC
>.|.|TRBJ2-7|TRBV2
CASSERRTGSYYEQYF
TGTGCCAGCAGTGAACGGCGTACAGGATCCTACTACGAGCAGTACTTC
>few|TRBD2|TRBJ2-7|TRBV28
CASRPPTSGPYEQYF
TGTGCCAGCAGACCCCCGACTAGCGGCCCCTACGAGCAGTACTTC
>.|TRBD2|TRBJ2-3|TRBV6-5
CATSTSGSTDTQYF
TGTGCCACCTCGACTAGCGGGAGCACAGATACGCAGTATTTT
>.|.|TRBJ2-7|TRBV2
CASSPQGYEQYF
TGTGCCAGCTCACCACAGGGCTACGAGCAGTACTTC
>.|.|TRBJ2-1|TRBV6-6
CASSYSAGDNEQFF
TGTGCCAGCAGTTACTCGGCAGGGGACAATGAGCAGTTCTTC
>.|TRBD1|TRBJ1-3|TRBV4-2
CASSQEQGSGNTIYF
TGTGCCAGCAGCCAGGAACAGGGGTCTGGAAACACCATATATTTT
>.|.|TRBJ2-2|TRBV4-1
CASSPGDRTGELFF
TGCGCCAGCAGCCCCGGTGACAGGACCGGGGAGCTGTTTTTT
>.|TRBD1|TRBJ2-7|TRBV30
CAWSVGGTGAYEQYF
TGTGCCTGGAGTGTAGGGGGGACAGGGGCCTACGAGCAGTACTTC
>.|TRBD1|TRBJ1-4|TRBV5-6
CASSLRATGSDEKLFF
TGTGCCAGCAGCTTGCGGGCGACAGGGTCGGATGAAAAACTGTTTTTT
>few|.|TRBJ2-5|TRBV6-1
CASTPRTKETQYF
TGTGCCAGCACTCCGAGGACAAAAGAGACCCAGTACTTC
>.|.|TRBJ2-7|TRBV27
CASSFDGSYEQYF
TGTGCCAGCAGTTTCGACGGGAGCTACGAGCAGTACTTC
>.|.|TRBJ1-2|TRBV5-1
CASSFEPINYGYTF
TGCGCCAGCAGCTTCGAACCTATTAACTATGGCTACACCTTC
>.|TRBD2|TRBJ2-7|TRBV2
CASSAGLAGGEQYF
TGTGCCAGCAGTGCTGGACTAGCGGGAGGGGAGCAGTACTTC
>.|TRBD1|TRBJ1-2|TRBV29-1
CSARQGEDYGYTF
TGCAGCGCTCGACAGGGGGAGGACTATGGCTACACCTTC
>.|.|TRBJ2-5|TRBV4-2
CASSQDREETQYF
TGTGCCAGCAGCCAAGATAGAGAAGAGACCCAGTACTTC
>.|.|TRBJ1-3|TRBV10-3
CAISEIWGAGNTIYF
TGTGCCATCAGTGAGATATGGGGGGCTGGAAACACCATATATTTT
>.|TRBD2|TRBJ2-7|TRBV29-1
CSVRVAGVGEQYF
TGCAGCGTTCGGGTAGCGGGAGTCGGCGAGCAGTACTTC
>.|TRBD2|TRBJ2-5|TRBV14
CASSGLAGQETQYF
TGTGCCAGCAGTGGACTAGCGGGACAAGAGACCCAGTACTTC
>.|.|TRBJ1-2|TRBV29-1
CSVESQGGNGYTF
TGCAGCGTTGAAAGTCAGGGAGGGAATGGCTACACCTTC
>few|.|TRBJ1-5|TRBV2
CASSEADSSSSPQHF
TGTGCCAGCAGTGAAGCGGACAGTTCGTCTTCGCCCCAGCATTTT
>.|.|TRBJ2-3|TRBV7-9
CASSLFSGRTDTQYF
TGTGCCAGCAGCTTATTTTCAGGGAGGACAGATACGCAGTATTTT
>medium-sized|.|TRBJ1-4|TRBV28
CASSPTPGRDGLLFF
TGTGCCAGCAGCCCAACCCCCGGCAGGGATGGTTTGTTGTTTTTT
>.|TRBD1|TRBJ1-5|TRBV10-2
CASSHNSDRGQPQHF
TGCGCCAGCAGTCATAATTCCGACAGGGGTCAGCCCCAGCATTTT
>.|TRBD2|TRBJ2-7|TRBV29-1
CSVEREGLPYEQYF
TGCAGCGTTGAGCGGGAGGGCCTCCCCTACGAGCAGTACTTC
>few|.|TRBJ2-7|TRBV28
CASSLTVYEQYF
TGTGCCAGCAGCTTGACAGTCTACGAGCAGTACTTC
>.|TRBD2|TRBJ2-1|TRBV29-1
CSVGYSGGLPAGSYNEQFF
TGCAGCGTTGGTTATAGCGGGGGGTTACCCGCCGGGTCCTACAATGAGCAGTTCTTC
>.|.|TRBJ1-4|TRBV11-2
CASSTGDWPNEKLFF
TGTGCCAGCAGTACGGGGGATTGGCCTAATGAAAAACTGTTTTTT
>.|TRBD2|TRBJ2-3|TRBV30
CAWSGSGGQYF
TGTGCCTGGAGTGGCAGCGGGGGCCAGTATTTT
>.|.|TRBJ2-7|TRBV11-2
CASSSIRAPKERYEQYF
TGTGCCAGCAGCTCCATTCGAGCCCCAAAAGAGAGGTACGAGCAGTACTTC
>few|TRBD2|TRBJ2-7|TRBV5-4
CASSFGGADEQYF
TGTGCCAGCAGCTTCGGGGGGGCCGACGAGCAGTACTTC
>.|.|TRBJ2-3|TRBV6-1
CASSGLEGSDTQYF
TGTGCCAGCAGTGGTCTCGAGGGCTCAGATACGCAGTATTTT
>.|.|TRBJ2-3|TRBV10-3
CAISVRGFTDTQYF
TGTGCCATCAGTGTTAGGGGGTTCACAGATACGCAGTATTTT
>.|TRBD1|TRBJ1-6|TRBV2
CASSDEWDRLNSPLHF
TGTGCCAGCAGTGATGAGTGGGACAGATTAAATTCACCCCTCCACTTT
>few|TRBD1|TRBJ1-5|TRBV6-1
CASSPTGAQPQHF
TGTGCCAGCAGCCCGACAGGGGCTCAGCCCCAGCATTTT